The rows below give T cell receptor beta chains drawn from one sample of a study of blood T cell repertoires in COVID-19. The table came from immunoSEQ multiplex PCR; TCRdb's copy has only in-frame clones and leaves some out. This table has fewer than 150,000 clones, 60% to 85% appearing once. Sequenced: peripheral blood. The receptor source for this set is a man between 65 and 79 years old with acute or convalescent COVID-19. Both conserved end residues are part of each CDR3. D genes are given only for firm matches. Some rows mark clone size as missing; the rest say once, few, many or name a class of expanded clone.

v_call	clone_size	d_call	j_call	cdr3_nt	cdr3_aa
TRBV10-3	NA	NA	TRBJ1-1	TGTGCCATCAGTGAGCCCCAACAGGGTCGGACTGAAGCTTTCTTT	CAISEPQQGRTEAFF
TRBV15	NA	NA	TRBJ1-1	TGTGCCACCAGCAGAGATCAGGGACTTACTGAAGCTTTCTTT	CATSRDQGLTEAFF
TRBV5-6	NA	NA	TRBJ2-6	TGTGCCAGCAGCCGCAGGGGCTCTGGGGCCAACGTCCTGACTTTC	CASSRRGSGANVLTF
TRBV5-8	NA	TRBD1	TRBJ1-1	TGTGCCAGCAGCCACACCGGGACAGGGAACACTGAAGCTTTCTTT	CASSHTGTGNTEAFF
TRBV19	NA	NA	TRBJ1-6	TGTGCCAGTAGTATTAGGATCGGGCAGGGGAACTATTCACCCCTCCACTTT	CASSIRIGQGNYSPLHF
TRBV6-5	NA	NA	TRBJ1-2	TGTGCCAGCAGTTACTCTACTCGGTTTTATGGCTACACCTTC	CASSYSTRFYGYTF
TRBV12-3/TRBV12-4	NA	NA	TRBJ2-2	TGTGCCAGCAGCCGGGACACCGGGGAGCTGTTTTTT	CASSRDTGELFF
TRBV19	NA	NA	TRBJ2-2	TGTGCCAGTATGACACACGCGAACACCGGGGAGCTGTTTTTT	CASMTHANTGELFF
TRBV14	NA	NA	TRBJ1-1	TGTGCCAGCAGCCCGATTTTGCAGGGCCTGAACACTGAAGCTTTCTTT	CASSPILQGLNTEAFF
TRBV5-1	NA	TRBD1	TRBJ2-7	TGCGCCAGCAGCTTTTCACAGGGGGCGGCTTCAGGTCCCTACGAGCAGTACTTC	CASSFSQGAASGPYEQYF
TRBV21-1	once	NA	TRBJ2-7	TGTGCCAGCAGCAAAGCAACTGGACAGAGCTCCTACGAGCAGTACTTC	CASSKATGQSSYEQYF
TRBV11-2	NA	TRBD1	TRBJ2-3	TGTGCCAGCAGCAGATGGACAGGGAGAATGAACACAGATACGCAGTATTTT	CASSRWTGRMNTDTQYF
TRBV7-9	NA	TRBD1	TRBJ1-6	TGTGCCAGCAGCTCGCGCGACAGGGGTAATTCACCCCTCCACTTT	CASSSRDRGNSPLHF
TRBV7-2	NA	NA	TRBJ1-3	TGTGCCAGCAGCCAAGGGGTGACCGGAAACACCATATATTTT	CASSQGVTGNTIYF
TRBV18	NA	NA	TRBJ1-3	TGTGCCAGCTCACCGTCTTTTGGAAACACCATATATTTT	CASSPSFGNTIYF
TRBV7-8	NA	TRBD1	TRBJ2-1	TGTGCCAGCAGCCGGACAGGGGGCAGGCAGTTCTTC	CASSRTGGRQFF
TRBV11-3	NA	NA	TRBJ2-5	TGTGCCAGCAGCTTAGATCCGCAGGGTAGGGAGACCCAGTACTTC	CASSLDPQGRETQYF
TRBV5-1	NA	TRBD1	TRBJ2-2	TGCGCCAGCAGCTACCAGACAGGGGAGAACACCGGGGAGCTGTTTTTT	CASSYQTGENTGELFF
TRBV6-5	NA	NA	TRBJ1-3	TGTGCCAGCAGGACAGAACGAAACACCATATATTTT	CASRTERNTIYF
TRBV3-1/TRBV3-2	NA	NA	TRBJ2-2	TGTGCCAGCAGCCAAGGGGGTCCCGGGACAACGAACACCGGGGAGCTGTTTTTT	CASSQGGPGTTNTGELFF
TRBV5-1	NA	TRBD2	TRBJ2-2	TGCGCCAGCAGCCCAGGACTAGGTGAGGTCACCGGGGAGCTGTTTTTT	CASSPGLGEVTGELFF
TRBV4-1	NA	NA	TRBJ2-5	TGCGCCAGCAAGGGGATATACAGGGATTGGGGGACCCAGTACTTC	CASKGIYRDWGTQYF
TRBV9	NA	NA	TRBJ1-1	TGTGCCAGCAGCGTAACAGGAACCATGAACACTGAAGCTTTCTTT	CASSVTGTMNTEAFF
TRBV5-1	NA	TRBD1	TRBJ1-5	TGCGCCAGCAGGCGGGACAGGGACCATCAGCCCCAGCATTTT	CASRRDRDHQPQHF
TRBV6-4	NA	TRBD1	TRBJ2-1	TGTGCCAGCAGTCTAAACGGACGGCGGGACAGGTGTTTTTGTGAGCAGTTCTTC	CASSLNGRRDRCFCEQFF
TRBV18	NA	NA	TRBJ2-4	TGTGCCAGCTCACATGCACAGACTATAGCCAAAAACATTCAGTACTTC	CASSHAQTIAKNIQYF